This section outlines one T cell receptor beta chain sequence together with its context. This specimen belongs to a study of blood T cell repertoires in COVID-19. The repertoire was sequenced with immunoSEQ multiplex PCR; TCRdb's copy has only in-frame clones and lacks some. The repertoire has more than 90,000 clones, around three quarters of them found once; the top ten carry roughly 6.2%. The V gene's germline CDR1 is LGHNA and CDR2 YSLEER. This CDR3 region has 14 residues. With 5 bases removed from V and 1 base from J, the gap between germline ends came to 11 bases. This receptor was taken from a man aged 70-80 years with acute or convalescent COVID-19. The genes are TRBV4-3 and TRBJ2-5; D may be TRBD1 (6 bases). The sample consisted of peripheral blood. CDR3 bases: TGCGCCAGCAGCAGACAGGCTCTCCAAGAGACCCAGTACTTC. Amino acids: CASSRQALQETQYF.